A single sample is the source of the 30 T cell receptor beta chains below, sequenced in a study of T cells in Graves' hyperthyroidism and ophthalmopathy (dated by TCRdb to about 2019). The method was multiplex PCR. TCRdb shows the sequencer as Illumina HiSeq 2000. The TCR beta CDR3 regions were amplified from RNA transcripts. A first-round RT-PCR of the TCR CDR3 used the HTBI primer set with the Qiagen OneStep RT-PCR kit. The raw public reads went through TCRdb reprocessing: fastp at Q25, MiXCR clone calling, in-frame beta chains kept. Rows merge per CDR3 protein into single entries with the most common DNA and genes. Counted in this sample were approximately 590,000 distinct CDR3 sequences; just over 45% of them appeared once. About 8.2% of the sample is held by the ten biggest clonotypes. Specimen: peripheral blood or thyroid tissue (not recorded which). These receptors came from a woman in her late teens or twenties with Graves' hyperthyroidism. Donor details come from another sample of the same person, matched by shared clones.

The rearrangement uses TRBV12-3 or TRBV12-4 and TRBJ2-5; tentatively, D is TRBD2 (6 bases). With 6 bases removed from V and 4 bases from J, the gap between germline ends came to 24 bases. The CDR3 is 17 amino acids. CDR3 sequence (DNA): TGTGCCAGCAGCCAAGAGGGAGACCAAGCGGGCAGAGAGACCCAGTACTTC. Its protein is CASSQEGDQAGRETQYF.

This chain joins TRBV2 and TRBJ2-5; the match to TRBD1 covers 8 bases. The CDR3 runs to 14 residues. Germline values: CDR1 SNHLY, CDR2 FYNNEI. J was trimmed by 5 bases and V by 5 bases; bases with no gene match: 7. CDR3 sequence: CASSNQGARETQYF. In DNA, the CDR3 is TGTGCCAGCAGTAATCAGGGGGCTAGGGAGACCCAGTACTTC.

The genes are TRBV5-1 and TRBJ1-1; unclear D gene. Germline lookup yields CDR1 SGHRS and CDR2 YFSETQ. V lost 1 base and J lost 1, with 17 bases in between. This CDR3 is 17 amino acids long. In DNA form, the CDR3 reads TGCGCCAGCAGCTTGAAGTCTGTCCCCCCGCAGAACACTGAAGCTTTCTTT. Translation: CASSLKSVPPQNTEAFF.

Ten or more counts support this clonotype. The chain combines TRBV10-1 with TRBJ1-5, with a possible D match to TRBD1 (5 bases). Germline V gives CDR1 WNHNN, CDR2 SYGVQD (reference sequence). The CDR3 consists of 17 residues. Trimming left V 5 bases short and J 0 bases short, with 17 bases between. CDR3 protein: CASSSRDGASSNQPQHF. CDR3 DNA: TGCGCCAGCAGTTCCAGGGACGGCGCGTCTAGCAATCAGCCCCAGCATTTT.

This clonotype was found a few times. The chain employs TRBV7-9 and TRBJ1-1; 12 bases align to TRBD1. The trim removed 5 bases at V and 1 base at J, leaving 11 bases unmatched. The germline V gene has CDR1 SEHNR and CDR2 FQNEAQ (reference sequence). The CDR3 loop spans 18 amino acids. The CDR3 loop reads CASSGTGGFSGRNTEAFF. DNA for the CDR3: TGTGCCAGCAGCGGGACAGGGGGCTTTTCGGGGAGGAACACTGAAGCTTTCTTT.

This clonotype was seen only a few times. J is TRBJ2-7 and V is TRBV2; unclear D gene. CDR1 is SNHLY and CDR2 is FYNNEI in the germline V gene. Deletions cut 6 bases from V and 0 bases from J, with 9 bases between. This CDR3 is built from 13 residues. The CDR3 loop is CASRDGYSYEQYF. The CDR3 DNA reads as TGTGCCAGCAGGGACGGATACTCCTACGAGCAGTACTTC.

V gene TRBV6-4 combines with J gene TRBJ2-7, with 10 bases lining up with TRBD2. Germline V gives CDR1 MRHNA, CDR2 SNTAGT. V lost 5 bases to trimming and J lost 3 bases; unmatched junction nucleotides: 7. CDR3 length: 15 residues. The CDR3 DNA reads TGTGCCAGCAGTCCTATCGGGACTAGCGTCTACGAGCAGTACTTC. The encoded protein is CASSPIGTSVYEQYF.

The gene calls are TRBV7-6 and TRBJ2-7, with 10 bases fitting TRBD2. V dropped 3 bases and J dropped 3; count of bases not matched to a gene: 5. CDR1 is SGHVS, CDR2 FNYEAQ, per germline. This CDR3 spans 15 amino acids. The CDR3 DNA reads TGTGCCAGCAGCTTGGCCCTAGCGGGAGTCTACGAGCAGTACTTC. Protein: CASSLALAGVYEQYF.

The chain links TRBV5-1 to TRBJ1-1; D is perhaps TRBD1 (6 bases). This CDR3 region has 15 residues. Germline V CDR1 and CDR2: SGHRS, YFSETQ. Trimming removed 1 base from V and 6 bases from J, with 16 bases in between. The CDR3 sequence: CASSLLPRGAAEAFF. The CDR3 DNA reads as TGCGCCAGCAGCTTGCTCCCGCGGGGGGCGGCTGAAGCTTTCTTT.

This chain connects TRBV15 to TRBJ2-1; D call uncertain. CDR3 size: 14 residues. Trimming removed 2 bases at V and 9 bases at J, with 14 bases between. CDR1 is LNHNV, CDR2 YYDKDF, per germline (reference sequence). CDR3 in DNA: TGTGCCACCAGCAGATCGAGTGCGCAGCCTGAGCAGTTCTTC. Residues: CATSRSSAQPEQFF.

This sequence joins TRBV2 and TRBJ1-2; TRBD1 might be the D (6 bases). The ends were cut back, 8 bases at V and 8 bases at J, with 24 bases in the middle. Germline V lookup: CDR1 SNHLY, CDR2 FYNNEI. CDR3 length equals 15 residues. The CDR3 region is CASRRVGAGVTGYTF. For the CDR3, the DNA is TGTGCCAGCCGTCGAGTGGGGGCAGGGGTGACGGGCTACACCTTC.

The chain employs TRBV20-1 and TRBJ1-1; no definite D call. The V gene's germline CDR1 is DFQATT and CDR2 SNEGSKA (reference sequence). The V end lost 6 bases, the J end lost 4 bases, and 15 bases lay between the germline ends. The CDR3 sequence is 13 residues long. CDR3 in amino acids: CSAHGDLGTEAFF. Here the CDR3 DNA reads TGCAGTGCCCATGGGGATTTGGGCACTGAAGCTTTCTTT.

The V gene is TRBV29-1, the J gene TRBJ1-3; TRBD1 is a possible D gene (5 bases). Germline CDR1 and CDR2: SQVTM and ANQGSEA. The CDR3 has 13 amino acids. V dropped 4 bases and J dropped 1 base, with 8 bases sitting between them. The CDR3 sequence: CSVVRGSGNTIYF. The CDR3 DNA follows: TGCAGCGTTGTGAGGGGTTCTGGAAACACCATATATTTT.

On this clonotype: Possible read error: a much larger clone is one base away. The J gene is TRBJ2-5, the V gene TRBV6-5, with TRBD2 matching over 9 bases. Per germline, CDR1 MNHEY and CDR2 SVGAGI. V lost 6 bases to trimming and J lost 4 bases; unmatched junction nucleotides: 9. The CDR3 runs 15 residues. CDR3 bases: TGTGCCAGCAGGGTAGCGGGAGTGATAGGAGAGACCCAGTACTTC. Amino acids: CASRVAGVIGETQYF.

This clonotype was picked up many times. V is TRBV9 and J is TRBJ1-2; 7 nucleotides line up with TRBD1. Germline trimming cut 0 bases from V and 2 bases from J; bases unmatched to any gene: 4. The CDR3 consists of 15 residues. Germline lookup yields CDR1 SGDLS and CDR2 YYNGEE. The CDR3, as DNA: TGTGCCAGCAGCGTAGGGGGACAGCTCAACTATGGCTACACCTTC. This sequence encodes CASSVGGQLNYGYTF.

This chain uses TRBV7-2 with TRBJ2-6, with D unclear. In germline, CDR1 is SGHTA, CDR2 FQGNSA. CDR3 size: 16 residues. Trimming left V 1 base short and J 0 bases short, with 7 bases between. The CDR3 DNA reads as TGTGCCAGCAGCTTAGGGGTAAACTCTGGGGCCAACGTCCTGACTTTC. Its translation: CASSLGVNSGANVLTF.

This clonotype occurred many times. This chain connects TRBV24-1 to TRBJ2-2; 9 nucleotides align to TRBD1. The CDR3 runs 16 residues. Germline-derived CDR1 and CDR2 are KGHDR and SFDVKD. J gave up 5 bases and V 3 bases, and 6 bases lay outside the gene matches. CDR3 sequence (DNA): TGTGCCACCAGTGATGGGACAGGGTTGAGGACCGGGGAGCTGTTTTTT. Its protein is CATSDGTGLRTGELFF.

The J gene is TRBJ2-5, the V gene TRBV7-2, with TRBD2 matching 16 bases. After removal of 7 bases from V and 5 bases from J, the junction contained 10 bases not matched to a gene. The germline V gene has CDR1 SGHTA and CDR2 FQGNSA. The CDR3 extends over 17 amino acids. The CDR3 DNA sequence: TGTGCCAGCATCGCCGGGACTAGCGGGAGGGCCGGGGAGACCCAGTACTTC. Encoded protein: CASIAGTSGRAGETQYF. Full variable domain (missing parts from reference TRBV7-2 and TRBJ2-5): GAGVSQSPSNKVTEKGKDVELRCDPISGHTALYWYRQSLGQGLEFLIYFQGNSAPDKSGLPSDRFSAERTGGSVSTLTIQRTQQEDSAVYLCASIAGTSGRAGETQYFGPGTRLLVL.

As to this clonotype: The final CDR3 position lacks the conserved phenylalanine or tryptophan, pointing to a likely read error. This sequence joins TRBV2 and TRBJ2-7, with no clear D. The CDR3 is 15 residues long. CDR1 SNHLY and CDR2 FYNNEI come from the germline V gene. V gave up 0 bases and J gave up 4 bases, with 13 bases separating them. CDR3 amino acids: CASSEAARWVYEQYL. The CDR3 DNA follows: TGTGCCAGCAGTGAAGCTGCGCGGTGGGTATACGAGCAGTACCTC.

This chain connects TRBV7-2 to TRBJ2-7, with TRBD2 matching over 9 bases. Germline CDR1 reads SGHTA; CDR2 reads FQGNSA. This CDR3 comprises 16 residues. J lost 6 bases, V lost 5 bases, and 14 bases had no gene match. The CDR3 DNA reads as TGTGCCAGCAGCCGCAGTTATAGCGGGAGCCTAAGCGAGCAGTACTTC. It yields the protein CASSRSYSGSLSEQYF.

This clonotype was recorded a few times. The gene calls are TRBV11-3 and TRBJ2-7, with 10 bases identical to TRBD1. With V trimmed by 5 bases and J by 3 bases, 7 bases remained unmatched. The CDR3 spans 15 residues. From germline, CDR1 is SGHNT and CDR2 YENEEA. In DNA, the CDR3 is TGTGCCAGCAGCCTCTTACGGGACAGGGGCTACGAGCAGTACTTC. It yields the protein CASSLLRDRGYEQYF.

This clonotype turned up a few times. The chain uses TRBV10-3 and TRBJ2-3; D possibly corresponds to TRBD1 (5 bases). V was trimmed by 7 bases and J by 8 bases, leaving 10 bases between them. Germline values: CDR1 ENHRY, CDR2 SYGVKD. The length of the CDR3 is 11 residues. The CDR3 DNA sequence: TGTGCCATCAACTCCCAGGGTACGCAGTATTTT. This codes for CAINSQGTQYF.

As regards this clonotype: At one end, the junction sequence differs from germline, possibly due to a read error. V usage is TRBV7-9 and J usage is TRBJ2-7; 11 bases fit TRBD1. Germline V gene data show CDR1 as SEHNR and CDR2 as FQNEAQ (reference sequence). CDR3 size: 15 residues. CDR3 sequence (DNA): TGTGCCAGCAACTTAGGGGGACAGGGGGTTTACGAGCAGTACTTC. Its translation is CASNLGGQGVYEQYF.

The rearrangement joins TRBV9 to TRBJ1-2; D gene ambiguous. The V end lost 3 bases, the J end lost 4 bases, and 16 bases lay between the germline ends. This CDR3 region has 15 residues. Germline V lookup: CDR1 SGDLS, CDR2 YYNGEE. The CDR3 loop reads CASSANWAIRYGYTF. The CDR3, as DNA: TGTGCCAGCAGCGCCAACTGGGCGATACGCTATGGCTACACCTTC.

In the case of this clonotype: A much larger clonotype is one base distant, so this may be a read error. The gene calls are TRBV29-1 and TRBJ1-4; 7 bases fit TRBD1. With 4 bases clipped from V and 7 bases from J, the junction kept 6 bases outside the gene matches. Germline V CDR1 and CDR2: SQVTM, ANQGSEA. The CDR3 loop spans 13 amino acids. The CDR3 DNA is TGCAGCGTTGTCACAGGGGAGAGTGAAAAACTGTTTTTT. Translated: CSVVTGESEKLFF.

This clonotype was seen more than once but under ten times. The V and J genes are TRBV7-9 and TRBJ1-2, with 10 nucleotides matching TRBD1. The CDR3 totals 13 residues. The V and J ends lost 8 bases and 8 bases, in that order; junction bases with no gene match: 8. Germline V CDR1 and CDR2: SEHNR, FQNEAQ (reference sequence). The CDR3 sequence: CASALGTGVGYTF. The CDR3 bases are TGTGCCAGCGCCCTAGGGACAGGGGTAGGCTACACCTTC.

This sequence joins TRBV19 and TRBJ1-6; the match to TRBD1 covers 7 bases. V shed 3 bases and J 8 bases; nucleotides not matched to a gene: 7. Germline V gene lookup returns CDR1 LNHDA and CDR2 SQIVND (reference sequence). This CDR3 region has 15 residues. The CDR3 spells CASSITRGLDSPLHF. Here the CDR3 DNA reads TGTGCCAGTAGTATTACAAGGGGGCTAGATTCACCCCTCCACTTT.

The chain links TRBV29-1 to TRBJ2-7; TRBD1 is a possible D gene (6 bases). CDR1 SQVTM and CDR2 ANQGSEA come from the germline V gene. The CDR3 runs 13 residues. V was clipped by 0 bases and J by 4 bases, with 10 bases between them. In nucleotides, the CDR3 is TGCAGCGTTGAAGAAGGAAGGGGGTACGAGCAGTACTTC. It specifies CSVEEGRGYEQYF.

As regards this clonotype: The junction shows a germline mismatch at one end, possibly a read error. The chain recombines TRBV10-3 with TRBJ1-1, with D maybe TRBD1 (6 bases). Per germline, CDR1 ENHRY and CDR2 SYGVKD. This CDR3 region has 16 residues. The CDR3 DNA follows: TGTGCCAGCAGTCTGTGGGGGGGGGCTAGCGTCACTGAAGCTTTCTTT. It codes for CASSLWGGASVTEAFF.

This clonotype was observed a handful of times. The chain joins TRBV7-9 to TRBJ2-7, with unresolved D. V was pared by 5 bases and J by 8 bases, with 16 bases between. The germline CDR1 and CDR2 sequences are SEHNR and FQNEAQ (reference sequence). The CDR3 is 13 amino acids. In nucleotides, the CDR3 is TGTGCCAGCAGCCCCCTTTTCATACCCCAGCAGTACTTC. This translates into CASSPLFIPQQYF.